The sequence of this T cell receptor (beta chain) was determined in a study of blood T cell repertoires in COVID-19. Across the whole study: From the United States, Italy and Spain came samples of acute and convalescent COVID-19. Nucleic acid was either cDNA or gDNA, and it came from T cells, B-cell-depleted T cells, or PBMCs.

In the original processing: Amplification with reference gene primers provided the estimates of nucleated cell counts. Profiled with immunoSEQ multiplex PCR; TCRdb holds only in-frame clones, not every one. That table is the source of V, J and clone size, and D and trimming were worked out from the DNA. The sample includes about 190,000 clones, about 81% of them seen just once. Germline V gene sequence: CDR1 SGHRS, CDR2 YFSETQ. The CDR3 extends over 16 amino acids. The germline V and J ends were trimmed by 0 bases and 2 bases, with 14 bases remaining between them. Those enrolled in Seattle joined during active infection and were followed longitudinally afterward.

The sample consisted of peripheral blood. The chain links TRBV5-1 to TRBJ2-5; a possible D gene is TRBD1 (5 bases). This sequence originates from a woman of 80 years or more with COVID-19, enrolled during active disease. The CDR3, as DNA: TGCGCCAGCAGCTTGGTGGTGGGAAGGGGTCAAGAGACCCAGTACTTC. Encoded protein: CASSLVVGRGQETQYF.